This is a list of T cell receptor beta chains from one sample in a study of radiation and T cells in renal cell carcinoma. Repertoires were generated with immunoSEQ multiplex PCR, while TCRdb's copy carries only in-frame clones and drops some. The repertoire consists of 25,000 to 40,000 clones, with approximately 84% occurring once and the leading ten covering around a third. Material: blood, obtained from a patient whose treatment included radiotherapy and nephrectomy. The receptor source for this set is a man aged 60 to 69 with renal cell carcinoma. Both conserved end residues are part of each CDR3. Each record gives: CDR3 protein, CDR3 DNA, J gene, clone size, V gene, CDR3 length, D gene. D genes are given only for firm matches. Only some rows state a clone size, as once, few, many or a class for expanded clones.

CASSQAGRGSYEQYF,TGTGCCAGCAGCCAAGCGGGTAGAGGGTCCTACGAGCAGTACTTC,TRBJ2-7,-,TRBV4-2,15,-
CASSLDGRGAFF,TGTGCCAGCAGCTTGGATGGTCGAGGAGCTTTCTTT,TRBJ1-1,-,TRBV13,12,-
CASREGGRDEKLFF,TGTGCCAGCAGAGAAGGGGGGCGGGATGAAAAACTGTTTTTT,TRBJ1-4,-,TRBV2,14,-
CASKTSGGTDTQYF,TGCGCCAGCAAGACTAGTGGAGGCACAGATACGCAGTATTTT,TRBJ2-3,-,TRBV5-1,14,-
CASGPPQNTEAFF,TGTGCCAGCGGGCCCCCGCAGAACACTGAAGCTTTCTTT,TRBJ1-1,-,TRBV6-5,13,-
CASSPTGGGEKLFF,TGTGCCAGCAGCCCGACAGGGGGAGGAGAAAAACTGTTTTTT,TRBJ1-4,-,TRBV11-2,14,TRBD1
CASSEGTSVAYEQYF,TGTGCCAGCAGTGAAGGAACTAGCGTTGCCTACGAGCAGTACTTC,TRBJ2-7,many,TRBV6-1,15,TRBD2
CASSLDAGELFF,TGTGCCAGCAGCTTAGACGCCGGGGAGCTGTTTTTT,TRBJ2-2,-,TRBV11-3,12,-
CASNRPPNYGYTF,TGTGCCAGCAATAGACCCCCAAACTATGGCTACACCTTC,TRBJ1-2,-,TRBV28,13,-
CASSLAGTGMNTEAFF,TGCGCCAGCAGCTTGGCTGGGACAGGGATGAACACTGAAGCTTTCTTT,TRBJ1-1,-,TRBV5-1,16,TRBD1
CASSLGEYTEAFF,TGCGCCAGCAGCTTGGGAGAGTACACTGAAGCTTTCTTT,TRBJ1-1,few,TRBV5-1,13,-
CASSQDRNGVSYNEQFF,TGCGCCAGCAGCCAAGATCGTAACGGAGTCTCCTACAATGAGCAGTTCTTC,TRBJ2-1,-,TRBV4-3,17,-
CASSRTRTSGSYEQYF,TGTGCCAGCAGCCGTACCCGGACTAGCGGGAGCTACGAGCAGTACTTC,TRBJ2-7,-,TRBV7-2,16,TRBD2
CAILRRSYEQYF,TGTGCCATTTTACGACGGTCCTACGAGCAGTACTTC,TRBJ2-7,-,TRBV7-9,12,-
CASSPYGAEAFF,TGTGCCAGCAGTCCTTATGGGGCTGAAGCTTTCTTT,TRBJ1-1,-,TRBV6-1,12,-
CASSPFGTGIKTIYF,TGTGCCAGCTCACCGTTCGGGACAGGGATAAAGACCATATATTTT,TRBJ1-3,-,TRBV18,15,TRBD1